The 31 T cell receptor beta chains below come from one sample, sequenced in a study of shared clonotypes between healthy human individuals. The protocol was immunoSEQ multiplex PCR, while the TCRdb copy is restricted to in-frame clones and leaves out a portion. The sample contains roughly 2 million clones, roughly 96% of which appear only once. Specimen: naive CD4+ T cells sorted from blood. The subset denotes: CD45RA+ positively selected. These receptors originate from a man in his late teens or twenties in good health.

The genes are TRBV4-1 and TRBJ1-2; a weak D match, TRBD1 (6 bases). The germline V and J ends were trimmed by 4 bases and 5 bases, with 14 bases remaining between them. Looked up from germline, CDR1 is MGHRA and CDR2 is YSYEKL. The CDR3 is made up of 14 amino acids. The CDR3 sequence is CASSRTNREYGYTF. CDR3 DNA sequence: TGCGCCAGCAGCCGGACCAACAGGGAATATGGCTACACCTTC.

The genes are TRBV6-6 and TRBJ2-1; 10 bases are shared with TRBD2. From germline, CDR1 is MNHNY and CDR2 SVGAGI (reference sequence). The CDR3 is 15 residues long. The V and J ends lost 2 bases and 5 bases, in that order; junction bases with no gene match: 3. Here the CDR3 DNA reads TGTGCCAGCAGTTACCAGCTAGCGGGAGACAATGAGCAGTTCTTC. It encodes CASSYQLAGDNEQFF.

The rearrangement joins TRBV30 to TRBJ1-2; a weak D match, TRBD1 (6 bases). Trimming cost V 0 bases and J 0 bases, with 17 bases left between them. Germline CDR1 and CDR2: GTSNPN and SVGIG (reference sequence). The length of the CDR3 is 17 residues. The CDR3 region is CAWSVGWQGLPNYGYTF. As DNA, the CDR3 is TGTGCCTGGAGTGTGGGGTGGCAGGGGCTACCTAACTATGGCTACACCTTC.

This clone occurred a few times. The chain uses TRBV5-1 and TRBJ2-3; D is perhaps TRBD1 (5 bases). The CDR3 sequence is 15 residues long. The V gene lost 3 bases and the J gene lost 0 bases, with 11 bases spanning the gap. Per the germline V gene, CDR1 is SGHRS and CDR2 is YFSETQ. The CDR3 coding sequence is TGCGCCAGCAGCTCAACAGGATATAGCACAGATACGCAGTATTTT. This encodes CASSSTGYSTDTQYF.

This chain links TRBV5-4 with TRBJ1-4; D gene unclear. CDR3 length: 16 residues. Trimming took 0 bases from V and 0 from J, leaving 9 bases between them. Germline CDR1 reads SGHNT; CDR2 reads YYREEE (reference sequence). CDR3 in amino acids: CASSLGAGTTNEKLFF. The CDR3 nucleotides read TGTGCCAGCAGCTTGGGGGCCGGGACAACTAATGAAAAACTGTTTTTT.

The CDR3 spells CASSPSPGRVTDTQYF. For the CDR3, the DNA is TGTGCCAGCAGCCCTAGCCCGGGGCGAGTCACAGATACGCAGTATTTT. The chain has TRBV7-2 and TRBJ2-3, with D possibly being TRBD1 or TRBD2 (5 bases each). With 5 bases removed from V and 2 bases from J, the gap between germline ends came to 17 bases. This CDR3 spans 16 amino acids. Germline V lookup: CDR1 SGHTA, CDR2 FQGNSA.

The chain is built from TRBV5-1 and TRBJ2-1; D is perhaps TRBD1 (8 bases). This CDR3 has 16 residues. Trimming removed 4 bases from V and 4 bases from J, with 18 bases in between. Germline CDR1 is SGHRS and CDR2 is YFSETQ. In DNA, the CDR3 is TGCGCCAGCAGCGCTCGACAGGGGAGGGATTACAATGAGCAGTTCTTC. This sequence encodes CASSARQGRDYNEQFF.

The chain joins TRBV9 to TRBJ2-3; no firm D call. V lost 7 bases and J lost 2, with 11 bases in between. The CDR3 loop spans 13 amino acids. Germline V gene sequence: CDR1 SGDLS, CDR2 YYNGEE. The CDR3 loop is CASGAFTTDTQYF. The CDR3 DNA sequence: TGTGCCAGCGGAGCGTTCACCACAGATACGCAGTATTTT.

Turning to this clone: Compared with germline, one end of the junction differs, possibly owing to a read error. The chain joins TRBV4-1 to TRBJ1-4; D is possibly TRBD1 (5 bases). CDR1 and CDR2 (germline): MGHRA, YSYEKL. The CDR3 consists of 13 residues. The CDR3 spells CASSLPGNEKLFF. CDR3 in DNA: TGTGCCAGCAGCTTGCCAGGGAATGAAAAACTGTTTTTT.

This chain joins TRBV6-7 and TRBJ2-1, with no clear D. TRBV6-7 is an ORF; its function is uncertain. Trimming took 11 bases from V and 8 from J, leaving 19 bases between them. The CDR3 runs 13 residues. CDR3 region: CAPQKEPGHEQFF. The CDR3 DNA is TGTGCCCCCCAAAAGGAGCCTGGCCATGAGCAGTTCTTC.

The chain has TRBV7-2 and TRBJ2-2, with TRBD1 matching over 10 bases. Trimming took 4 bases from V and 6 from J; bases not matched to a gene: 8. Germline V gene sequence: CDR1 SGHTA, CDR2 FQGNSA. The CDR3 totals 16 residues. As DNA, the CDR3 is TGTGCCAGCAGCTCCAGACAGGGGGCATTGGCCGGGGAGCTGTTTTTT. This translates into CASSSRQGALAGELFF.

This rearrangement joins TRBV25-1 to TRBJ2-7, with D perhaps TRBD1 or TRBD2 (5 bases each). Germline lookup yields CDR1 MGHDK and CDR2 SYGVNS. This CDR3 contains 15 residues. The V end was cut by 3 bases, the J end by 5 bases, with 17 bases between. In DNA form, the CDR3 reads TGTGCCAGCAGTGATCCGGGACGTCAAGGGAACGAGCAGTACTTC. Translating it yields CASSDPGRQGNEQYF.

Notes on this clone: Other DNA sequences in the sample encode the same CDR3. The chain has TRBV5-1 and TRBJ2-7, with unresolved D. The CDR3 has 13 amino acids. V lost 3 bases to trimming and J lost 3 bases, with 10 bases between them. Germline V CDR1 and CDR2: SGHRS, YFSETQ. CDR3 in amino acids: CASSSDGLYEQYF. CDR3 DNA: TGCGCCAGCAGCTCCGACGGGCTCTACGAGCAGTACTTC.

Worth noting for this clone: This specimen includes other DNA sequences encoding the same CDR3. In nucleotides, the CDR3 is TGTGCCAGCAAGGGAACCACGAACACCGGGGAGCTGTTTTTT. Translating gives CASKGTTNTGELFF. The chain carries TRBV6-5 and TRBJ2-2; no reliable D call. This CDR3 has 14 amino acids. The V end lost 7 bases, the J end lost 0 bases, and 9 bases lay between the germline ends. Looked up from germline, CDR1 is MNHEY and CDR2 is SVGAGI.

V gene TRBV30 combines with J gene TRBJ1-6, with D hard to call. The CDR3 contains 14 residues. V lost 4 bases to trimming and J lost 3 bases, with 10 bases between them. The germline gives CDR1 GTSNPN, CDR2 SVGIG (reference sequence). The CDR3 nucleotides read TGTGCCTGGACCCAGGCCCGCTATAATTCACCCCTCCACTTT. It translates to CAWTQARYNSPLHF.

This chain connects TRBV27 to TRBJ1-5, with 7 bases that match TRBD1. The CDR3 contains 14 residues. CDR1 MNHEY and CDR2 SMNVEV come from the germline V gene (reference sequence). V gave up 4 bases and J gave up 7 bases; unmatched junction bases: 7. As DNA, the CDR3 is TGTGCCAGCAGTTCAACAGGGGTATGGCAGCCCCAGCATTTT. Amino acid sequence: CASSSTGVWQPQHF.

J is TRBJ2-5 and V is TRBV6-6; D possibly corresponds to TRBD2 (5 bases). Trimming pared 2 bases from V and 7 bases from J, leaving 11 bases between. The CDR3 extends over 13 amino acids. Germline loops: CDR1 MNHNY, CDR2 SVGAGI (reference sequence). The CDR3 DNA reads as TGTGCCAGCAGTTACGAGACGGGAAGGACCCAGTACTTC. It codes for CASSYETGRTQYF.

This chain links TRBV7-2 with TRBJ1-5; 7 bases line up with TRBD1. Unmatched junction bases numbered 7, after V lost 3 bases and J lost 8 bases. The CDR3 is made up of 14 amino acids. Germline V lookup: CDR1 SGHTA, CDR2 FQGNSA. CDR3 protein: CASSFQGGEKPQHF. Here the CDR3 DNA reads TGTGCCAGCAGCTTCCAAGGGGGCGAGAAGCCCCAGCATTTT.

The chain is built from TRBV6-5 and TRBJ1-1; 10 positions match TRBD1. Germline V lookup: CDR1 MNHEY, CDR2 SVGAGI. This CDR3 spans 14 amino acids. V was clipped by 5 bases and J by 6 bases; unmatched bases: 6. The CDR3, as DNA: TGTGCCAGCAGTAAACCTGGACAGGGGGCTGAAGCTTTCTTT. It specifies CASSKPGQGAEAFF.

V usage is TRBV2 and J usage is TRBJ2-2, with unresolved D. CDR1 SNHLY and CDR2 FYNNEI come from the germline V gene. The CDR3 has 16 amino acids. The V and J ends lost 2 bases and 3 bases respectively, with 13 bases between them. This CDR3 is CASSEMSGYDTGELFF. CDR3 DNA: TGTGCCAGCAGTGAAATGTCAGGTTACGACACCGGGGAGCTGTTTTTT.

V usage is TRBV10-3 and J usage is TRBJ1-2; D is unclear. In germline, CDR1 is ENHRY, CDR2 SYGVKD. The CDR3 is made up of 14 amino acids. The germline V and J ends were trimmed by 3 bases and 2 bases, with 10 bases remaining between them. The CDR3 nucleotides are TGTGCCATCAGTGAAGTAGGGTTGAACTATGGCTACACCTTC. Translated: CAISEVGLNYGYTF.

This clone has only one observation. The chain uses TRBV5-1 and TRBJ2-7; D is unresolved. The germline V and J ends were trimmed by 0 bases and 3 bases, with 13 bases remaining between them. The germline V gene has CDR1 SGHRS and CDR2 YFSETQ. The CDR3 is 15 residues long. The chain's CDR3 is CASSLGSLQGYEQYF. CDR3 sequence (DNA): TGCGCCAGCAGCTTGGGGTCCCTTCAAGGCTACGAGCAGTACTTC.

The chain uses TRBV6-5 and TRBJ2-5; 9 bases match TRBD2. After removal of 2 bases from V and 4 bases from J, the junction contained 5 bases not matched to a gene. This CDR3 is 15 amino acids long. Per the germline V gene, CDR1 is MNHEY and CDR2 is SVGAGI. CDR3 sequence: CASSYGRGGRETQYF. CDR3 nucleotides: TGTGCCAGCAGTTACGGGCGGGGGGGACGAGAGACCCAGTACTTC.

In regard to this clone: Other DNA sequences in the sample encode the same CDR3. This rearrangement joins TRBV11-2 to TRBJ2-7; 8 positions match TRBD2. Germline V lookup: CDR1 SGHAT, CDR2 FQNNGV. The junction had 3 bases not matched to a gene; V was cut back by 3 bases and J by 2 bases. This CDR3 comprises 14 residues. The CDR3 loop is CASSFAGGPYEQYF. As DNA, the CDR3 is TGTGCCAGCAGCTTTGCGGGGGGCCCCTACGAGCAGTACTTC.

J is TRBJ2-3 and V is TRBV11-2; D gene uncertain. The CDR3 runs to 11 residues. Germline V lookup: CDR1 SGHAT, CDR2 FQNNGV. The V end was cut by 6 bases, the J end by 2 bases, with 3 bases between. The CDR3 nucleotides read TGTGCCAGCAGACACACAGATACGCAGTATTTT. It codes for CASRHTDTQYF.

V gene TRBV19 combines with J gene TRBJ2-2; D perhaps matches TRBD1 (5 bases). Trimming stripped 7 bases from V and 3 bases from J, with 9 bases between. Germline assignment: CDR1 LNHDA and CDR2 SQIVND (reference sequence). CDR3 length equals 13 residues. In DNA, the CDR3 is TGTGCCAGTAAAAGACAGTACACCGGGGAGCTGTTTTTT. Translation: CASKRQYTGELFF.

V usage is TRBV7-8 and J usage is TRBJ2-6; no firm D call. The CDR3 extends over 11 amino acids. Germline V gives CDR1 SGHVS, CDR2 FQNEAQ. The germline V and J ends were trimmed by 8 bases and 4 bases, with 3 bases remaining between them. CDR3 DNA: TGTGCCAGCGGAGGGGCCAACGTCCTGACTTTC. The encoded protein is CASGGANVLTF.

V and J are TRBV5-4 and TRBJ1-2; maybe TRBD1 (5 bases). Germline V gene lookup returns CDR1 SGHNT and CDR2 YYREEE (reference sequence). The CDR3 is 15 amino acids. The V end was cut by 2 bases, the J end by 4 bases, with 15 bases between. CDR3 in amino acids: CASSLEPNGAYGYTF. The CDR3 region has the DNA TGTGCCAGCAGCTTAGAACCTAATGGGGCCTATGGCTACACCTTC.

The chain uses TRBV7-8 and TRBJ1-1; the D is unclear. Trimming removed 3 bases at V and 0 bases at J, with 14 bases between. The CDR3 length is 16 residues. CDR1 is SGHVS, CDR2 FQNEAQ, per germline. The CDR3 loop reads CASSFKPGYLNTEAFF. CDR3 DNA sequence: TGTGCCAGCAGCTTCAAACCCGGATACCTGAACACTGAAGCTTTCTTT.

Turning to this clone: Other DNA sequences within the sample encode an identical CDR3. J is TRBJ1-2 and V is TRBV2; D unresolved. Trimming shortened V by 8 bases and J by 0 bases, and 7 bases separated the two germline ends. Germline V gene sequence: CDR1 SNHLY, CDR2 FYNNEI. This CDR3 has 12 amino acids. CDR3 nucleotides: TGTGCCAGCTCGGAGGCTAACTATGGCTACACCTTC. It specifies CASSEANYGYTF.

This chain links TRBV29-1 with TRBJ1-3; tentative D call: TRBD1 (6 bases). This CDR3 region has 14 residues. The germline CDR1 and CDR2 sequences are SQVTM and ANQGSEA. Trimming pared 4 bases from V and 1 base from J, leaving 11 bases between. CDR3 in amino acids: CSVVGRGSGNTIYF. CDR3 nucleotides: TGCAGCGTTGTTGGCAGGGGATCTGGAAACACCATATATTTT.